The rows below give T cell receptor beta chains drawn from one sample of a study of cytomegalovirus exposure and HLA in healthy donors. The method was immunoSEQ multiplex PCR; TCRdb's version includes in-frame clones alone and lacks a portion of them. The data show fewer than 150,000 clones, with roughly 80% seen just once and around 2% held by the top ten. Sequencing input: PBMCs. These receptors were collected from a young man in good health and CMV-seronegative. Both conserved end residues are part of each CDR3. D genes are given only for firm matches. Part of the rows lack a size; the others show once, few, many or a class for expanded clones.

v_gene: TRBV6-1; j_gene: TRBJ2-7; d_gene: TRBD2; abundance: few; CDR3aa: CASKREAHFYEQYF; CDR3nt: TGTGCCAGCAAGCGGGAGGCCCACTTTTACGAGCAGTACTTC
v_gene: TRBV4-1; j_gene: TRBJ1-2; d_gene: TRBD1; abundance: -; CDR3aa: CASSQGQGANDYGYTF; CDR3nt: TGCGCCAGCAGCCAGGGACAGGGGGCGAACGACTATGGCTACACCTTC
v_gene: TRBV7-8; j_gene: TRBJ1-1; d_gene: -; abundance: -; CDR3aa: CASSPRTDLNTEAFF; CDR3nt: TGTGCCAGCAGCCCCAGGACAGACCTGAACACTGAAGCTTTCTTT
v_gene: TRBV6-5; j_gene: TRBJ1-1; d_gene: -; abundance: once; CDR3aa: CASSYTGPTEAFF; CDR3nt: TGTGCCAGCAGTTACACAGGGCCCACTGAAGCTTTCTTT
v_gene: TRBV19; j_gene: TRBJ2-2; d_gene: -; abundance: -; CDR3aa: CASTGTSNTGELFF; CDR3nt: TGTGCCAGTACGGGGACTTCTAACACCGGGGAGCTGTTTTTT
v_gene: TRBV4-1; j_gene: TRBJ2-5; d_gene: -; abundance: -; CDR3aa: CASSQWDTTQETQYF; CDR3nt: TGCGCCAGCAGCCAATGGGACACAACTCAAGAGACCCAGTACTTC
v_gene: TRBV5-6; j_gene: TRBJ1-2; d_gene: -; abundance: -; CDR3aa: CASSFGGAYYGYTF; CDR3nt: TGTGCCAGCAGCTTCGGGGGGGCTTATTATGGCTACACCTTC
v_gene: TRBV5-1; j_gene: TRBJ2-7; d_gene: TRBD1; abundance: -; CDR3aa: CASSPQTGSSYEQYF; CDR3nt: TGCGCCAGCAGCCCGCAGACAGGGAGCTCCTACGAGCAGTACTTC
v_gene: TRBV5-1; j_gene: TRBJ1-6; d_gene: -; abundance: -; CDR3aa: CASSLAPGFGHNSPLHF; CDR3nt: TGCGCCAGCAGCTTGGCCCCAGGGTTCGGCCATAATTCACCCCTCCACTTT
v_gene: TRBV27; j_gene: TRBJ1-1; d_gene: TRBD1; abundance: -; CDR3aa: CASSSYRGANTEAFF; CDR3nt: TGTGCCAGCAGTTCCTACAGGGGAGCGAACACTGAAGCTTTCTTT
v_gene: TRBV6-1; j_gene: TRBJ1-2; d_gene: TRBD1; abundance: -; CDR3aa: CASSEPDRVGHGYTF; CDR3nt: TGTGCCAGCAGTGAACCGGACAGGGTAGGGCATGGCTACACCTTC
v_gene: TRBV6-5; j_gene: TRBJ2-5; d_gene: TRBD2; abundance: -; CDR3aa: CASSKTSAQRETQYF; CDR3nt: TGTGCCAGCAGTAAGACTAGCGCCCAGAGAGAGACCCAGTACTTC
v_gene: TRBV10-3; j_gene: TRBJ2-7; d_gene: TRBD2; abundance: -; CDR3aa: CAISEGTSGVYEQYF; CDR3nt: TGTGCCATCAGTGAAGGGACTAGCGGAGTCTACGAGCAGTACTTC
v_gene: TRBV15; j_gene: TRBJ1-2; d_gene: -; abundance: -; CDR3aa: CATSRSGINYGYTF; CDR3nt: TGTGCCACCAGCAGATCGGGAATTAACTATGGCTACACCTTC
v_gene: TRBV28; j_gene: TRBJ1-2; d_gene: -; abundance: -; CDR3aa: CASSIPGVNYGYTF; CDR3nt: TGTGCCAGTAGTATTCCGGGGGTCAACTATGGCTACACCTTC
v_gene: TRBV21-1; j_gene: TRBJ2-5; d_gene: -; abundance: once; CDR3aa: CASSKKLAGAPVDQYF; CDR3nt: TGTGCCAGCAGCAAAAAATTAGCGGGAGCCCCCGTAGACCAGTACTTC
v_gene: TRBV5-5; j_gene: TRBJ2-3; d_gene: -; abundance: -; CDR3aa: CASSYQLVSTDTQYF; CDR3nt: TGTGCCAGCAGCTACCAACTAGTAAGCACAGATACGCAGTATTTT
v_gene: TRBV27; j_gene: TRBJ1-1; d_gene: -; abundance: -; CDR3aa: CASLGLAGGDTEAFF; CDR3nt: TGTGCCAGCCTCGGACTCGCCGGAGGGGACACTGAAGCTTTCTTT
v_gene: TRBV6-6; j_gene: TRBJ2-7; d_gene: TRBD1; abundance: -; CDR3aa: CASWGQGAYEQYF; CDR3nt: TGTGCCAGCTGGGGACAGGGGGCTTACGAGCAGTACTTC
v_gene: TRBV5-6; j_gene: TRBJ2-1; d_gene: TRBD2; abundance: -; CDR3aa: CASSVGGSGGPGEQFF; CDR3nt: TGTGCCAGCAGCGTTGGTGGCTCGGGAGGGCCTGGTGAGCAGTTCTTC
v_gene: TRBV5-1; j_gene: TRBJ1-1; d_gene: TRBD1; abundance: few; CDR3aa: CASSLISPGTGGTEAFF; CDR3nt: TGCGCCAGCAGCTTGATCTCACCCGGGACAGGGGGCACTGAAGCTTTCTTT
v_gene: TRBV20-1; j_gene: TRBJ2-1; d_gene: -; abundance: -; CDR3aa: CSARDSNEQFF; CDR3nt: TGCAGTGCTAGAGACAGCAATGAGCAGTTCTTC
v_gene: TRBV5-4; j_gene: TRBJ2-2; d_gene: -; abundance: few; CDR3aa: CASSPQGSGELFF; CDR3nt: TGTGCCAGCAGCCCCCAGGGGTCCGGGGAGCTGTTTTTT
v_gene: TRBV5-1; j_gene: TRBJ2-1; d_gene: -; abundance: -; CDR3aa: CASSLGEFDYNEQFF; CDR3nt: TGCGCCAGCAGCTTGGGGGAGTTTGACTACAATGAGCAGTTCTTC
v_gene: TRBV10-1; j_gene: TRBJ2-1; d_gene: TRBD2; abundance: -; CDR3aa: CASSVAGGNYNEQFF; CDR3nt: TGCGCCAGCAGTGTAGCGGGGGGAAACTACAATGAGCAGTTCTTC
v_gene: TRBV2; j_gene: TRBJ1-1; d_gene: -; abundance: -; CDR3aa: CASSGAGESRTEAFF; CDR3nt: TGTGCCAGCAGTGGGGCGGGGGAATCTCGCACTGAAGCTTTCTTT
v_gene: TRBV30; j_gene: TRBJ1-5; d_gene: -; abundance: once; CDR3aa: CAWSGGTPFNQPQHF; CDR3nt: TGTGCCTGGAGTGGGGGGACACCATTCAATCAGCCCCAGCATTTT
v_gene: TRBV7-2; j_gene: TRBJ2-7; d_gene: -; abundance: few; CDR3aa: CASSLAAGPNYEQYF; CDR3nt: TGTGCCAGCAGCTTAGCGGCGGGACCTAACTACGAGCAGTACTTC
v_gene: TRBV11-2; j_gene: TRBJ1-5; d_gene: TRBD1; abundance: -; CDR3aa: CASSLEPTGVDQPQHF; CDR3nt: TGTGCCAGCAGCTTAGAGCCGACAGGGGTGGATCAGCCCCAGCATTTT
v_gene: TRBV6-5; j_gene: TRBJ2-7; d_gene: TRBD1; abundance: -; CDR3aa: CASTSGQGYEQYF; CDR3nt: TGTGCCAGCACCTCGGGACAGGGGTACGAGCAGTACTTC
v_gene: TRBV28; j_gene: TRBJ2-7; d_gene: -; abundance: -; CDR3aa: CASSQTTPHSYEQYF; CDR3nt: TGTGCCAGCAGTCAGACGACACCTCACTCCTACGAGCAGTACTTC
v_gene: TRBV27; j_gene: TRBJ2-2; d_gene: -; abundance: once; CDR3aa: CASSPDPYRRTIGELFF; CDR3nt: TGTGCCAGCAGTCCTGACCCTTACAGGCGTACTATAGGGGAGCTGTTTTTT
v_gene: TRBV2; j_gene: TRBJ2-5; d_gene: -; abundance: -; CDR3aa: CASSGGRGGQETQYF; CDR3nt: TGTGCCAGCAGTGGGGGGCGCGGGGGCCAAGAGACCCAGTACTTC
v_gene: TRBV2; j_gene: TRBJ1-2; d_gene: -; abundance: -; CDR3aa: CASRMTGVNYGYTF; CDR3nt: TGTGCCAGCAGAATGACAGGAGTTAACTATGGCTACACCTTC
v_gene: TRBV7-6; j_gene: TRBJ2-1; d_gene: TRBD2; abundance: -; CDR3aa: CASSSAGGRLNEQFF; CDR3nt: TGTGCCAGCAGCTCAGCGGGAGGGCGGCTCAATGAGCAGTTCTTC
v_gene: TRBV6-1; j_gene: TRBJ1-2; d_gene: -; abundance: -; CDR3aa: CASSETGPHGYTF; CDR3nt: TGTGCCAGCAGTGAGACAGGCCCCCATGGCTACACCTTC
v_gene: TRBV27; j_gene: TRBJ2-7; d_gene: TRBD2; abundance: -; CDR3aa: CASSPTSGRHYEQYF; CDR3nt: TGTGCCAGCAGTCCCACCAGCGGGAGGCACTACGAGCAGTACTTC
v_gene: TRBV7-3; j_gene: TRBJ2-1; d_gene: TRBD2; abundance: -; CDR3aa: CASSSGGGHNEQFF; CDR3nt: TGTGCCAGCAGCTCGGGGGGGGGTCACAATGAGCAGTTCTTC
v_gene: TRBV18; j_gene: TRBJ2-7; d_gene: TRBD2; abundance: -; CDR3aa: CASSDGGGLEQYF; CDR3nt: TGTGCCAGCTCAGATGGGGGAGGGCTCGAGCAGTACTTC
v_gene: TRBV27; j_gene: TRBJ1-3; d_gene: -; abundance: once; CDR3aa: CASSLQGTGNTIYF; CDR3nt: TGTGCCAGCAGTTTACAGGGGACTGGAAACACCATATATTTT
v_gene: TRBV18; j_gene: TRBJ1-1; d_gene: -; abundance: -; CDR3aa: CASSPMGGPMNTEAFF; CDR3nt: TGTGCCAGCTCACCTATGGGGGGGCCCATGAACACTGAAGCTTTCTTT
v_gene: TRBV2; j_gene: TRBJ2-1; d_gene: TRBD2; abundance: -; CDR3aa: CASSEAGTRTGNEQFF; CDR3nt: TGTGCCAGCAGTGAAGCCGGGACTAGAACTGGTAATGAGCAGTTCTTC